This is a list of T cell receptor beta chains from one sample in a study of T-cell memory formation after mild COVID-19. TCRdb itself ran the 5' RACE reads through MiXCR, one entry per CDR3 protein. The sample holds about 430,000 distinct CDR3 sequences, approximately 25% seen once. The sequenced sample consisted of PBMCs or a T cell subset sorted from them (not recorded which). These receptors were obtained from an adult woman who had mild COVID-19 (a few samples of this study predate the infection). Cell type and time point are not known. The CDR3 runs from the conserved cysteine through the conserved F or W. The order of the fields is clone size, V gene, J gene, D gene, CDR3 protein, CDR3 DNA. D genes are given only for firm matches. Clone size is shown for a subset of rows, as once, few, many or a class of expanded clone.

clone size: .; V gene: TRBV7-7; J gene: TRBJ2-7; D gene: TRBD2; CDR3 protein: CASSPTSGGSYEQYF; CDR3 DNA: TGTGCTAGCAGCCCGACTAGCGGGGGCTCCTACGAGCAGTACTTC
clone size: .; V gene: TRBV7-3; J gene: TRBJ1-6; D gene: TRBD1; CDR3 protein: CASSRDRGLSPLHF; CDR3 DNA: TGTGCCAGCAGCCGGGACAGGGGGCTGTCACCCCTCCACTTT
clone size: .; V gene: TRBV18; J gene: TRBJ2-3; D gene: TRBD1; CDR3 protein: CASSPGQLSTDTQYF; CDR3 DNA: TGTGCCAGCTCACCGGGACAGCTTAGCACAGATACGCAGTATTTT
clone size: .; V gene: TRBV18; J gene: TRBJ1-3; D gene: .; CDR3 protein: CASSPLPQGTGNTIYF; CDR3 DNA: TGTGCCAGCTCACCGCTCCCACAGGGAACTGGAAACACCATATATTTT
clone size: .; V gene: TRBV5-6; J gene: TRBJ2-3; D gene: .; CDR3 protein: CASSLAYSADTQYF; CDR3 DNA: TGTGCCAGCAGCTTGGCATACTCCGCTGATACGCAGTATTTT
clone size: .; V gene: TRBV11-2; J gene: TRBJ1-4; D gene: TRBD1; CDR3 protein: CASSSAEGAPNEKLFF; CDR3 DNA: TGTGCCAGCAGCTCCGCTGAGGGGGCTCCTAATGAAAAACTGTTTTTT
clone size: .; V gene: TRBV12-3/TRBV12-4; J gene: TRBJ1-2; D gene: TRBD1; CDR3 protein: CASSLRRTGGNGYTF; CDR3 DNA: TGTGCCAGCAGTCTCCGCCGGACAGGGGGCAATGGCTACACCTTC
clone size: .; V gene: TRBV20-1; J gene: TRBJ2-7; D gene: .; CDR3 protein: CSAKIDSYEQYF; CDR3 DNA: TGCAGTGCCAAGATCGACAGCTACGAGCAGTACTTC
clone size: few; V gene: TRBV27; J gene: TRBJ2-7; D gene: TRBD1; CDR3 protein: CASSKTGVVDEQYF; CDR3 DNA: TGTGCCAGCAGTAAGACAGGGGTGGTGGACGAGCAGTACTTC
clone size: .; V gene: TRBV20-1; J gene: TRBJ2-5; D gene: TRBD2; CDR3 protein: CSARSGGPKETQYF; CDR3 DNA: TGCAGTGCTCGTAGCGGGGGGCCCAAGGAGACCCAGTACTTC
clone size: .; V gene: TRBV24-1; J gene: TRBJ2-3; D gene: TRBD2; CDR3 protein: CATSDLRGGIDTDTQYF; CDR3 DNA: TGTGCCACCAGTGATTTGCGGGGGGGTATCGACACAGATACGCAGTATTTT
clone size: few; V gene: TRBV5-1; J gene: TRBJ1-1; D gene: TRBD1; CDR3 protein: CASSPGDRDTEAFF; CDR3 DNA: TGCGCCAGCAGCCCCGGAGACAGGGACACTGAAGCTTTCTTT
clone size: .; V gene: TRBV5-1; J gene: TRBJ2-5; D gene: TRBD1; CDR3 protein: CASKAGGRETKYF; CDR3 DNA: TGCGCCAGCAAGGCAGGGGGCAGGGAGACCAAGTACTTC
clone size: .; V gene: TRBV5-1; J gene: TRBJ1-6; D gene: .; CDR3 protein: CASSLGQANNSPLHF; CDR3 DNA: TGCGCCAGCAGCTTGGGGCAGGCGAATAATTCACCCCTCCACTTT
clone size: few; V gene: TRBV19; J gene: TRBJ2-4; D gene: TRBD1; CDR3 protein: CASSTLETGDNIQYF; CDR3 DNA: TGTGCCAGTAGCACCCTCGAGACAGGGGATAACATTCAGTACTTC
clone size: many; V gene: TRBV7-8; J gene: TRBJ1-2; D gene: .; CDR3 protein: CASSLDLATQSYTF; CDR3 DNA: TGTGCCAGCAGCTTAGATCTGGCCACCCAAAGCTACACCTTC
clone size: .; V gene: TRBV27; J gene: TRBJ1-5; D gene: .; CDR3 protein: CASSSSFDRFNQPQHF; CDR3 DNA: TGTGCCAGCAGTTCCTCCTTCGACAGGTTCAATCAGCCCCAGCATTTT
clone size: few; V gene: TRBV4-1; J gene: TRBJ1-2; D gene: TRBD1; CDR3 protein: CASSQGQGAGYTF; CDR3 DNA: TGCGCCAGCAGCCAGGGACAGGGGGCTGGCTACACCTTC
clone size: .; V gene: TRBV9; J gene: TRBJ1-5; D gene: .; CDR3 protein: CASSVQGVIHQPQHF; CDR3 DNA: TGTGCCAGCAGCGTACAAGGGGTTATCCATCAGCCCCAGCATTTT
clone size: few; V gene: TRBV21-1; J gene: TRBJ2-3; D gene: .; CDR3 protein: CASRQRNLFMLDRPRTDTQYF; CDR3 DNA: TGTGCCAGCAGGCAAAGGAACCTCTTTATGCTGGACAGGCCTCGCACAGATACGCAGTATTTT
clone size: few; V gene: TRBV5-1; J gene: TRBJ2-1; D gene: TRBD2; CDR3 protein: CASSPPPASGHHNEQFF; CDR3 DNA: TGCGCCAGCAGCCCACCCCCCGCTAGCGGACACCACAATGAGCAGTTCTTC
clone size: few; V gene: TRBV29-1; J gene: TRBJ2-3; D gene: .; CDR3 protein: CSVGPGVPLADTQYF; CDR3 DNA: TGCAGCGTGGGACCCGGGGTTCCATTGGCAGATACGCAGTATTTT
clone size: few; V gene: TRBV12-3/TRBV12-4; J gene: TRBJ1-2; D gene: .; CDR3 protein: CASSLRTANYGYTF; CDR3 DNA: TGTGCCAGCAGTCTCCGGACAGCCAACTATGGCTACACCTTC
clone size: .; V gene: TRBV6-6; J gene: TRBJ1-2; D gene: .; CDR3 protein: CASSRRVPYGYTF; CDR3 DNA: TGTGCCAGCAGCCGAAGGGTCCCCTATGGCTACACCTTC
clone size: .; V gene: TRBV5-1; J gene: TRBJ2-7; D gene: .; CDR3 protein: CASSKYGPGAGDEQYF; CDR3 DNA: TGCGCCAGCAGCAAATACGGGCCGGGGGCTGGCGACGAGCAGTACTTC
clone size: .; V gene: TRBV7-2; J gene: TRBJ1-5; D gene: .; CDR3 protein: CASSLELGNQPQHF; CDR3 DNA: TGTGCCAGCAGCTTAGAATTGGGGAATCAGCCCCAGCATTTT
clone size: many; V gene: TRBV5-1; J gene: TRBJ2-1; D gene: TRBD2; CDR3 protein: CASSLALAGNNEQFF; CDR3 DNA: TGCGCCAGCAGCTTGGCCCTAGCGGGGAACAATGAGCAGTTCTTC
clone size: few; V gene: TRBV4-2; J gene: TRBJ1-5; D gene: .; CDR3 protein: CASSQDGDSYQPQHF; CDR3 DNA: TGTGCCAGCAGCCAAGATGGCGACAGCTATCAGCCCCAGCATTTT
clone size: few; V gene: TRBV4-1; J gene: TRBJ2-7; D gene: TRBD2; CDR3 protein: CASSQDISRGLASYF; CDR3 DNA: TGCGCCAGCAGCCAAGACATATCCCGGGGACTAGCGAGTTACTTC
clone size: .; V gene: TRBV6-1; J gene: TRBJ2-1; D gene: .; CDR3 protein: CASREGGVYNEQFF; CDR3 DNA: TGTGCCAGCAGGGAAGGGGGGGTCTACAATGAGCAGTTCTTC
clone size: few; V gene: TRBV10-3; J gene: TRBJ1-2; D gene: TRBD1; CDR3 protein: CAISRDREGGGYTF; CDR3 DNA: TGTGCCATCAGCAGGGACAGGGAAGGGGGTGGCTACACCTTC
clone size: few; V gene: TRBV4-3; J gene: TRBJ2-1; D gene: TRBD2; CDR3 protein: CASSEEREGIQNEQFF; CDR3 DNA: TGCGCCAGCAGCGAGGAGCGGGAGGGGATACAAAATGAGCAGTTCTTC
clone size: .; V gene: TRBV24-1; J gene: TRBJ2-3; D gene: TRBD1; CDR3 protein: CASQGEADTQYF; CDR3 DNA: TGTGCTTCGCAGGGGGAAGCAGATACGCAGTATTTT
clone size: .; V gene: TRBV6-1; J gene: TRBJ2-7; D gene: .; CDR3 protein: CDSSEEGQYF; CDR3 DNA: TGTGACAGCTCAGAGGAGGGGCAGTACTTC
clone size: once; V gene: TRBV20-1; J gene: TRBJ2-3; D gene: TRBD2; CDR3 protein: CSAVGLAGGTDTQYF; CDR3 DNA: TGCAGTGCTGTCGGACTAGCGGGCGGCACAGATACGCAGTATTTT
clone size: .; V gene: TRBV20-1; J gene: TRBJ2-3; D gene: TRBD1; CDR3 protein: CSARDRGPTDTQYF; CDR3 DNA: TGCAGTGCAAGGGACAGGGGACCCACAGATACGCAGTATTTT
clone size: .; V gene: TRBV7-9; J gene: TRBJ2-7; D gene: .; CDR3 protein: CASSSWRDSYEQYF; CDR3 DNA: TGTGCCAGCAGCTCCTGGCGCGACTCCTACGAGCAGTACTTC
clone size: .; V gene: TRBV5-6; J gene: TRBJ2-1; D gene: TRBD2; CDR3 protein: CASSLGGREYNEQFF; CDR3 DNA: TGTGCCAGCAGCTTGGGAGGGAGGGAGTACAATGAGCAGTTCTTC
clone size: few; V gene: TRBV11-3; J gene: TRBJ2-1; D gene: TRBD2; CDR3 protein: CASSSYSGRQNEQFF; CDR3 DNA: TGTGCCAGCAGCTCCTATAGCGGGAGGCAGAATGAGCAGTTCTTC
clone size: .; V gene: TRBV20-1; J gene: TRBJ2-5; D gene: TRBD2; CDR3 protein: CSARVGTSGGKETQYF; CDR3 DNA: TGCAGTGCTAGAGTCGGGACTAGCGGGGGTAAAGAGACCCAGTACTTC
clone size: few; V gene: TRBV4-1; J gene: TRBJ2-3; D gene: .; CDR3 protein: CASSQVGPVLGALSTDTQYF; CDR3 DNA: TGCGCCAGCAGCCAAGTGGGGCCGGTGTTGGGGGCCCTTAGCACAGATACGCAGTATTTT
clone size: .; V gene: TRBV20-1; J gene: TRBJ2-7; D gene: .; CDR3 protein: CSARDTGTYEQYF; CDR3 DNA: TGCAGTGCTAGGGACACCGGAACCTACGAGCAGTACTTC